This T cell receptor (beta chain) was profiled in a study of blood T cell repertoires in COVID-19. Study details: Samples of COVID-19 (acute and convalescent) were obtained from the United States, Italy and Spain. T cells, B-cell-depleted T cells, or PBMCs provided the cDNA or gDNA that served as material.

Original processing methods: Estimation of nucleated cell counts was performed using reference gene primer amplification. Some clones are missing from TCRdb's copy, which holds only in-frame ones; the method was immunoSEQ multiplex PCR. V, J and clone size are taken as reported in that table, and D and trimming were inferred from the DNA itself. The table records about 370,000 clones, approximately 87% of them present only once. Germline V gives CDR1 SGDLS, CDR2 YYNGEE. V was shortened by 3 bases and J by 1 base, with 19 bases between the two germline ends. This CDR3 contains 17 residues. Seattle cases were enrolled at active infection and followed longitudinally.

The sequence came from a woman in her twenties or thirties with COVID-19, enrolled during active disease. Sequencing was carried out using peripheral blood. This rearrangement joins TRBV9 to TRBJ1-1, with a tentative D call TRBD1 (5 bases). CDR3 region: CASSGGVGPTRNTEAFF. CDR3 DNA sequence: TGTGCCAGCAGCGGAGGGGTGGGTCCGACTAGGAACACTGAAGCTTTCTTT.